Sequencing of this T cell receptor (beta chain) was carried out in a study of blood T cell repertoires in COVID-19. Germline-derived CDR1 and CDR2 are SGHVS and FNYEAQ. This CDR3 is 12 amino acids long. The ends were cut back, 5 bases at V and 3 bases at J, with 8 bases in the middle. This table comes from immunoSEQ multiplex PCR, and its TCRdb copy is limited to in-frame clones, with some not included. The sample holds 250,000 or so clones, 70% to 90% seen once. The receptor was derived from a woman in her 70s with active or convalescent COVID-19. The gene calls are TRBV7-6 and TRBJ2-7; D not resolved. The sequenced sample consisted of peripheral blood. The CDR3 coding sequence is TGTGCCAGCAGCGTCGGAGACTACGAGCAGTACTTC. It specifies CASSVGDYEQYF.